This paragraph reports one TCR beta chain. Antigen specificity is unknown. The source of the sample is a study of cytomegalovirus exposure and HLA in healthy donors. Whole-study findings and limits: Previously analyzed data showed that most TCR beta V segments were productive at a frequency of about 90% or about 30%. Reports showed the classifier diagnosing cytomegalovirus status with high specificity and sensitivity.

This PCR relied on a set of 60 Vbeta primers and 13 Jbeta primers. Profiled with immunoSEQ multiplex PCR; TCRdb holds only in-frame clones, not every one. This sample's table reports about 160,000 clones. Germline CDR1 is SGHNT and CDR2 is YENEEA. The CDR3 totals 12 residues. The germline V and J ends were trimmed by 6 bases and 14 bases, with 16 bases remaining between them. The chain employs TRBV11-3 and TRBJ2-2; maybe TRBD1 (6 bases). Sequenced material: PBMCs. This receptor was taken from a woman aged 60 to 75 in good health and CMV-seronegative. The CDR3 protein is CASSSGQPGLFF. The DNA for the CDR3 is TGTGCCAGCAGTTCAGGACAGCCGGGCCTGTTTTTT.